The clone carrying this T cell receptor beta chain came up once. The length of the CDR3 is 14 residues. V gave up 8 bases and J gave up 8 bases, with 18 bases separating them. Germline V gene lookup returns CDR1 LNHDA and CDR2 SQIVND (reference sequence). Assay: immunoSEQ multiplex PCR; the TCRdb copy retains only in-frame clones and omits some. Among about 300,000 clones listed, about 90% were seen once. This specimen belongs to a study of blood T cell repertoires in COVID-19. The wider study: Researchers got acute and convalescent COVID-19 samples from the United States, Italy and Spain.

The sequenced material came from peripheral blood. The sequence was obtained from a woman in her twenties or thirties with COVID-19, enrolled during active disease. The rearrangement links TRBV19 to TRBJ1-4, with D possibly being TRBD1 (5 bases). As DNA, the CDR3 is TGTGCCAGTGGGGGGACTCCGAAGGGGGAAAAACTGTTTTTT. Translation: CASGGTPKGEKLFF.